These 27 T cell receptor beta chains originate from one sample sequenced in a study of cytomegalovirus exposure and HLA in healthy donors (dated by TCRdb to 2016 to 2017). The library was made by the immunoSEQ multiplex PCR assay. The multiplex PCR relied on a mix of 60 forward primers for TCR Vbeta segments and 13 reverse primers for TCR Jbeta segments. The source is immuneACCESS, and TCRdb retained only in-frame sequences with V and J called. Part of the clones is not carried over; for the studies checked, unresolved V genes explain less than half of this, and the remainder is unexplained. The sample table contains approximately 220,000 clones; only one count was recorded for 70% to 80% of them. The biggest ten clones account for under 0.25% of the sample. Sequenced sample: PBMCs. Every receptor here comes from a girl aged 2-10 years in good health and CMV-seronegative.

This chain connects TRBV4-1 to TRBJ1-5, with D hard to call. Trimming shortened V by 0 bases and J by 6 bases, and 6 bases separated the two germline ends. Germline V gene lookup returns CDR1 MGHRA and CDR2 YSYEKL. This CDR3 has 13 amino acids. DNA for the CDR3: TGCGCCAGCAGCCAAGATGTCCGTCAGCCCCAGCATTTT. Protein: CASSQDVRQPQHF.

The chain couples TRBV5-1 to TRBJ2-3; TRBD2 agrees at 11 bases. CDR1 is SGHRS and CDR2 is YFSETQ in the germline V gene. Losses at the gene ends were 0 bases for V and 5 bases for J; bases not matched to a gene: 11. This CDR3 spans 18 amino acids. DNA for the CDR3: TGCGCCAGCAGCTTGGTATATATGCTAGCGGGGGGTAGAGATACGCAGTATTTT. This translates into CASSLVYMLAGGRDTQYF.

This chain joins TRBV4-1 and TRBJ1-1, with D maybe TRBD1 (6 bases). V was trimmed by 0 bases and J by 4 bases, leaving 15 bases between them. The CDR3 loop spans 16 amino acids. The germline CDR1 and CDR2 sequences are MGHRA and YSYEKL. The DNA of the CDR3 is TGCGCCAGCAGCCAAGAAGGGGAGGGGGGGACCACTGAAGCTTTCTTT. Residues: CASSQEGEGGTTEAFF.

V gene TRBV18 combines with J gene TRBJ2-7; the match to TRBD1 covers 12 bases. The CDR3 is 14 amino acids. V gave up 4 bases and J gave up 6 bases; unmatched junction bases: 4. Germline V gives CDR1 KGHSH, CDR2 LQKENI. DNA of the CDR3: TGTGCCAGCTCACGTCGGGACAGGGGGCCCGAGCAGTACTTC. Residues: CASSRRDRGPEQYF.

This chain links TRBV9 with TRBJ2-2; 8 positions agree with TRBD1. Trimming removed 4 bases from V and 5 bases from J; junction bases left unmatched: 10. Germline V gene lookup returns CDR1 SGDLS and CDR2 YYNGEE. The CDR3 runs to 16 residues. CDR3 in amino acids: CASSPRTGRGTGELFF. For the CDR3, the DNA is TGTGCCAGCAGCCCTCGGACAGGGCGAGGAACCGGGGAGCTGTTTTTT.

The chain recombines TRBV7-2 with TRBJ2-7, with 7 bases lining up with TRBD2. Germline assignment: CDR1 SGHTA and CDR2 FQGNSA. J was trimmed by 4 bases and V by 0 bases; bases with no gene match: 9. The CDR3 runs 16 residues. CDR3 DNA sequence: TGTGCCAGCAGCTTAGCGCGGGGCGGGGGAAATTACGAGCAGTACTTC. Translated, it gives CASSLARGGGNYEQYF. Variable domain in full (rest from reference TRBV7-2 and TRBJ2-7): GAGVSQSPSNKVTEKGKDVELRCDPISGHTALYWYRQSLGQGLEFLIYFQGNSAPDKSGLPSDRFSAERTGGSVSTLTIQRTQQEDSAVYLCASSLARGGGNYEQYFGPGTRLTVT.

This clone was found a few times. The CDR3 DNA reads as TGCGCCAGCAAAAGGGACAGGCGGGTCTCTGGGGCCAACGTCCTGACTTTC. This codes for CASKRDRRVSGANVLTF. The V gene is TRBV5-1, the J gene TRBJ2-6, with TRBD1 identical over 8 bases. The CDR3 has 17 amino acids. The trim removed 6 bases at V and 0 bases at J, leaving 8 bases unmatched. Germline V gives CDR1 SGHRS, CDR2 YFSETQ.

For the CDR3, the DNA is TGTGCCAGCAGTTTCTACCCCCGTGCTAGCACAGATACGCAGTATTTT. Translating it yields CASSFYPRASTDTQYF. The rearrangement joins TRBV27 to TRBJ2-3; D gene uncertain. Germline loops: CDR1 MNHEY, CDR2 SMNVEV (reference sequence). Trimming took off 3 bases at V and 0 bases at J, with 13 bases between the two ends. The length of the CDR3 is 16 residues.

In DNA, the CDR3 is TGTGCCAGCAGCTTAGCGGTGCGCGGAAACACCATATATTTT. It is translated as CASSLAVRGNTIYF. The V and J genes are TRBV7-6 and TRBJ1-3; D is unresolved. From germline, CDR1 is SGHVS and CDR2 FNYEAQ. V lost 0 bases and J 4 bases, leaving 7 bases between the germline ends. CDR3 length equals 14 residues.

V gene TRBV4-1 combines with J gene TRBJ2-2, with TRBD2 identical over 11 bases. The V segment lost 1 base and the J segment 6 bases; nucleotides outside the gene matches: 7. Germline-derived CDR1 and CDR2 are MGHRA and YSYEKL. This CDR3 has 17 amino acids. The CDR3 nucleotides read TGCGCCAGCAGCCAAGGCATAGCGGGGGGGCGGGCCGGGGAGCTGTTTTTT. It specifies CASSQGIAGGRAGELFF.

The chain uses TRBV6-5 and TRBJ1-2; D unresolved. The V gene lost 11 bases and the J gene lost 0 bases, with 13 bases spanning the gap. The CDR3 totals 13 residues. From germline, CDR1 is MNHEY and CDR2 SVGAGI. The CDR3 region is CAVRRAANYGYTF. CDR3 nucleotide sequence: TGTGCCGTGCGCCGAGCTGCTAACTATGGCTACACCTTC.

The V gene is TRBV27, the J gene TRBJ2-3, with 8 bases identical to TRBD1. J gave up 4 bases and V 7 bases, and 7 bases lay outside the gene matches. The CDR3 spans 14 residues. Germline lookup yields CDR1 MNHEY and CDR2 SMNVEV (reference sequence). CDR3 coding DNA: TGTGCCAGCAAGGACAGGGCTGGGGCAGATACGCAGTATTTT. It specifies CASKDRAGADTQYF.

J is TRBJ2-3 and V is TRBV18; 9 bases align to TRBD1. The V segment lost 3 bases and the J segment 5 bases; nucleotides outside the gene matches: 6. This CDR3 contains 15 residues. Germline V gives CDR1 KGHSH, CDR2 LQKENI. The CDR3 region has the DNA TGTGCCAGCTCACCCGGGACAGGGTCAAGAGATACGCAGTATTTT. Protein sequence: CASSPGTGSRDTQYF. The complete variable domain, with remaining parts taken from reference TRBV18 and TRBJ2-3, reads NAGVMQNPRHLVRRRGQEARLRCSPMKGHSHVYWYRQLPEEGLKFMVYLQKENIIDESGMPKERFSAEFPKEGPSILRIQQVVRGDSAAYFCASSPGTGSRDTQYFGPGTRLTVL.

The rearrangement links TRBV6-6 to TRBJ1-1, with TRBD1 as a possible D gene (5 bases). In germline, CDR1 is MNHNY, CDR2 SVGAGI (reference sequence). Between the trimmed V and J ends, which lost 0 bases and 0 bases, there was a span of 11 bases. The CDR3 runs 16 residues. Here the CDR3 reads CASSYSINRLNTEAFF. CDR3 sequence (DNA): TGTGCCAGCAGTTACTCGATCAACAGGTTGAACACTGAAGCTTTCTTT.

The chain couples TRBV2 to TRBJ1-4; D gene uncertain. V shed 4 bases and J shed 4 bases, with 4 bases lying between them. Germline V gene data show CDR1 as SNHLY and CDR2 as FYNNEI. The CDR3 runs to 12 residues. The CDR3 is CASSGLNEKLFF. In DNA, the CDR3 is TGTGCCAGCAGTGGGCTTAATGAAAAACTGTTTTTT.

Note on this clone: One junction end disagrees with the germline gene, perhaps due to a read error. This rearrangement joins TRBV4-2 to TRBJ1-1; 9 bases map to TRBD1. The CDR3 has 16 residues. Germline CDR1 and CDR2: LGHNA and YNFKEQ. CDR3 sequence: CTSSPRDREMNTEAFF. CDR3 nucleotide sequence: TGTACCAGCAGCCCCCGGGACAGGGAAATGAACACTGAAGCTTTCTTT.

Of note for this clone: The junction differs from germline at one of its ends, possibly a read error. The chain employs TRBV11-2 and TRBJ1-1; D might be TRBD1 (6 bases). In germline, CDR1 is SGHAT, CDR2 FQNNGV. The CDR3 extends over 15 amino acids. CDR3 sequence reads: CASSLEGGLTTEAFF. The CDR3 bases are TGTGCCAGCAGCCTAGAGGGGGGGCTGACAACTGAAGCTTTCTTT.

The table lists this clone with a few counts. J is TRBJ2-7 and V is TRBV6-5; D remains ambiguous. Per germline, CDR1 MNHEY and CDR2 SVGAGI. The CDR3 loop spans 15 amino acids. Trimming left V 7 bases short and J 2 bases short, with 18 bases between. The CDR3 protein is CASIPLLDGPYEQYF. The CDR3 DNA reads as TGTGCCAGCATTCCACTTTTAGATGGGCCCTACGAGCAGTACTTC.

The V and J genes are TRBV2 and TRBJ2-5; D possibly corresponds to TRBD1 (5 bases). Germline CDR1 SNHLY, CDR2 FYNNEI. This CDR3 is built from 15 residues. Trimming took off 7 bases at V and 1 base at J, with 16 bases between the two ends. The CDR3 here is CASTQRGRFQETQYF. For the CDR3, the DNA is TGTGCCAGCACCCAAAGGGGTCGCTTCCAAGAGACCCAGTACTTC.

The chain joins TRBV21-1 to TRBJ1-5; no check of the table's D call, TRBD1, against the DNA was made. TRBV21-1 is marked as a pseudogene. This CDR3 has 16 amino acids. DNA of the CDR3: TGTGCCAGCAGCAAAGTTCCGGGACAGGAGAATCAGCCCCAGCATTTT. This sequence encodes CASSKVPGQENQPQHF.

V usage is TRBV27 and J usage is TRBJ1-1, with D maybe TRBD1 (5 bases). V was clipped by 4 bases and J by 8 bases, with 20 bases between them. Germline CDR1 is MNHEY and CDR2 is SMNVEV (reference sequence). CDR3 length equals 15 residues. CDR3 sequence (DNA): TGTGCCAGCAGTTCCCACCAACAGGTCCCCGGGGAAGCTTTCTTT. Translation: CASSSHQQVPGEAFF.

A single count supports this clone. This sequence joins TRBV29-1 and TRBJ2-1; 7 nucleotides agree with TRBD2. J lost 4 bases, V lost 7 bases, and 7 bases had no gene match. CDR3 length: 13 amino acids. CDR1 is SQVTM, CDR2 ANQGSEA, per germline. The CDR3 DNA reads as TGCAGCGGAACCCGTAGCGGGTACAATGAGCAGTTCTTC. This codes for CSGTRSGYNEQFF.

The chain recombines TRBV7-6 with TRBJ1-1, with 7 bases matching TRBD1. V shed 1 base, J shed 11 bases, and the junction held 7 bases outside the gene matches. The CDR3 sequence is 13 residues long. Germline V lookup: CDR1 SGHVS, CDR2 FNYEAQ. CDR3 nucleotide sequence: TGTGCCAGCAGCTTAGGCCAACAGGGGTTGGCTTTCTTT. As protein: CASSLGQQGLAFF.

The rearrangement joins TRBV5-4 to TRBJ1-3; possible D gene TRBD1, 5 bases. V was trimmed by 7 bases and J by 2 bases, leaving 7 bases between them. The length of the CDR3 is 12 residues. The germline gives CDR1 SGHNT, CDR2 YYREEE (reference sequence). The CDR3 sequence: CASSGAGNTIYF. The CDR3 nucleotides are TGTGCCAGCTCGGGGGCTGGAAACACCATATATTTT.

J is TRBJ2-7 and V is TRBV11-2; 9 bases map to TRBD1. Germline CDR1 SGHAT, CDR2 FQNNGV. The junction had 5 bases not matched to a gene; V was cut back by 4 bases and J by 1 base. The CDR3 covers 15 residues. The CDR3 spells CASSWGQGASYEQYF. CDR3 nucleotide sequence: TGTGCCAGCAGCTGGGGACAGGGTGCGTCCTACGAGCAGTACTTC.

The rearrangement uses TRBV7-9 and TRBJ2-5; 7 bases fit TRBD1. The length of the CDR3 is 13 residues. Germline CDR1 and CDR2: SEHNR and FQNEAQ (reference sequence). V lost 3 bases and J lost 4; bases outside the gene matches: 2. CDR3 in DNA: TGTGCCAGCAGCTTCGACAGGGTAGAGACCCAGTACTTC. It is translated as CASSFDRVETQYF.

This rearrangement joins TRBV12-5 to TRBJ2-1, with D possibly being TRBD2 (5 bases). Between the trimmed V and J ends, which lost 2 bases and 10 bases, there was a span of 12 bases. Looked up from germline, CDR1 is LGHNT and CDR2 is FRNRAP. The CDR3 has 13 residues. The CDR3 DNA follows: TGTGCTAGTGGTTTGATCGAGGGCGCCGAGCAGTTCTTC. It specifies CASGLIEGAEQFF.